The 11 T cell receptor beta chains in this list originate from one sample, sequenced in a study of T-cell reconstitution after alpha-beta-depleted transplantation in children. Unique molecular identifiers featured in how the TCRbeta library was prepared. TCRdb re-analysed the PCR reads in MiXCR, keeping a single row per CDR3 protein. The sample shows over 550,000 distinct CDR3 sequences, roughly a tenth of them seen only once. Here the sequenced sample was PBMCs from the stem cell graft donor, taken from the stem cell graft. These receptors were collected from a human donor who donated a stem cell graft to a child with acute myeloid leukemia.

As concerns this clonotype: It is likely a read error: a sequence one base away is far more abundant. The chain recombines TRBV9 with TRBJ2-3; D is perhaps TRBD1 (5 bases). The germline CDR1 and CDR2 sequences are SGDLS and YYNGEE. The CDR3 has 13 residues. The CDR3 sequence is CVSSLGLTDTQYF. CDR3 in DNA: TGTGTCAGCAGCCTGGGGCTCACAGATACGCAGTATTTT. The variable domain in full, with the rest retrieved from reference TRBV9 and TRBJ2-3, is DSGVTQTPKHLITATGQRVTLRCSPRSGDLSVYWYQQSLDQGLQFLIQYYNGEERAKGNILERFSAQQFPDLHSELNLSSLELGDSALYFCVSSLGLTDTQYFGPGTRLTVL.

At least ten counts were recorded for this clonotype. The genes are TRBV5-1 and TRBJ1-1, with a possible D match to TRBD1 (5 bases). Germline V lookup: CDR1 SGHRS, CDR2 YFSETQ. The CDR3 sequence is 15 residues long. V was cut by 4 bases and J by 2 bases, with 15 bases left in between. CDR3 bases: TGCGCCAGCAGCCCGTGGGACGAGAGCAACACTGAAGCTTTCTTT. It codes for CASSPWDESNTEAFF. The whole variable domain, remainder taken from reference TRBV5-1 and TRBJ1-1, is KAGVTQTPRYLIKTRGQQVTLSCSPISGHRSVSWYQQTPGQGLQFLFEYFSETQRNKGNFPGRFSGRQFSNSRSEMNVSTLELGDSALYLCASSPWDESNTEAFFGQGTRLTVV.

The V call is TRBV10-2, the J call TRBJ1-1, with a possible D match to TRBD1 (6 bases). CDR1 and CDR2 (germline): WSHSY, SAAADI. CDR3 length equals 13 residues. Trimming stripped 4 bases from V and 3 bases from J, with 9 bases between. The CDR3 is CASSAGDDTEAFF. In DNA form, the CDR3 reads TGCGCCAGCAGTGCAGGGGATGACACTGAAGCTTTCTTT.

This clonotype appeared many times. V and J are TRBV27 and TRBJ2-3, with TRBD2 as a possible D gene (6 bases). V was pared by 6 bases and J by 5 bases, with 12 bases between. Germline CDR1 MNHEY, CDR2 SMNVEV (reference sequence). The CDR3 runs 13 residues. CDR3 amino acids: CASSRLVRDTQYF. The DNA for the CDR3 is TGTGCCAGCAGCAGACTAGTTCGAGATACGCAGTATTTT.

This clonotype was observed a handful of times. The chain couples TRBV20-1 to TRBJ2-1; D is perhaps TRBD2 (7 bases). Germline CDR1 DFQATT, CDR2 SNEGSKA (reference sequence). The CDR3 has 13 amino acids. Trimming shortened V by 2 bases and J by 5 bases, and 10 bases separated the two germline ends. The CDR3, as DNA: TGCAGTGCTAGACGGGGGGCTAACAATGAGCAGTTCTTC. Translating gives CSARRGANNEQFF.

The chain has TRBV12-3 or TRBV12-4 and TRBJ1-1; TRBD1 matches 7 bases. The J segment lost 6 bases and the V segment lost 2 bases, leaving 6 bases of the junction unmatched. The CDR3 sequence is 14 residues long. CDR3 nucleotide sequence: TGTGCCAGCAGTTTATACGACAGGGCTCCTGAAGCTTTCTTT. Protein: CASSLYDRAPEAFF.

The gene calls are TRBV27 and TRBJ2-7; no firm D call. Germline V gene data show CDR1 as MNHEY and CDR2 as SMNVEV (reference sequence). This CDR3 is built from 13 residues. Trimming removed 6 bases from V and 5 bases from J, with 14 bases in between. In DNA, the CDR3 is TGTGCCAGCAGAGGGAACGGACGCGACGAGCAGTACTTC. It encodes CASRGNGRDEQYF.

This clonotype was found many times. The rearrangement joins TRBV6-2 or TRBV6-3 to TRBJ2-7; 8 nucleotides align to TRBD2. This CDR3 is built from 16 residues. Germline V lookup: CDR1 MNHEY, CDR2 SVGEGT. The V and J ends lost 5 bases and 5 bases, in that order; junction bases with no gene match: 14. The DNA for the CDR3 is TGTGCCAGCAGTCCCCCGTTGGTAGCGGGGAGCCACGAGCAGTACTTC. It translates to CASSPPLVAGSHEQYF.

Many counts were recorded for this clonotype. The chain uses TRBV20-1 and TRBJ1-5; 7 bases fit TRBD1. CDR1 and CDR2 (germline): DFQATT, SNEGSKA (reference sequence). J was trimmed by 2 bases and V by 0 bases; bases with no gene match: 7. The CDR3 sequence is 16 residues long. CDR3 sequence: CSAREQGRGGNQPQHF. Written as DNA, the CDR3 is TGCAGTGCTAGAGAACAGGGGAGGGGAGGCAATCAGCCCCAGCATTTT.

The chain recombines TRBV29-1 with TRBJ2-7; weak D call: TRBD2 (6 bases). Trimming removed 4 bases at V and 6 bases at J, with 13 bases between. Germline CDR1 SQVTM, CDR2 ANQGSEA. The CDR3 runs 12 residues. The CDR3 loop is CSVGVGGVEQYF. CDR3 bases: TGCAGCGTTGGGGTCGGAGGGGTCGAGCAGTACTTC.

J is TRBJ1-1 and V is TRBV10-3; D is unclear. This CDR3 comprises 13 residues. Germline V gene lookup returns CDR1 ENHRY and CDR2 SYGVKD. Trimming pared 7 bases from V and 0 bases from J, leaving 9 bases between. The CDR3 sequence is CAITSAMNTEAFF. The CDR3 bases are TGTGCCATCACTTCAGCAATGAACACTGAAGCTTTCTTT.